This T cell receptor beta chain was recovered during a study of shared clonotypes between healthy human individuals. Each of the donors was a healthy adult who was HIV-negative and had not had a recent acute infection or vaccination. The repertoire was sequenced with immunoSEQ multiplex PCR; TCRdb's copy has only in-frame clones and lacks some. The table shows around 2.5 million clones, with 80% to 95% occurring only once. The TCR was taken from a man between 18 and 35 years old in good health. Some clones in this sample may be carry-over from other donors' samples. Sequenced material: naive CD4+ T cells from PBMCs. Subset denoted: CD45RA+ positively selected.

This CDR3 reads CASSFKGTAGYTF. CDR3 sequence (DNA): TGTGCCAGCAGTTTCAAAGGGACGGCTGGCTACACCTTC. The chain joins TRBV6-5 to TRBJ1-2; maybe TRBD1 (5 bases). The CDR3 has 13 amino acids. V was pared by 4 bases and J by 7 bases, with 13 bases between. Germline assignment: CDR1 MNHEY and CDR2 SVGAGI.